Shown below are 23 T cell receptor beta chains from a single sample sequenced in a study of molecular identifiers for immune sequencing clone quantification. TCRdb reprocessed the PCR reads with MiXCR, giving one entry per CDR3 protein. The table lists a few hundred thousand distinct CDR3 sequences, over 20% of them singletons, with around 0.74% in the top ten. The sample comprised naive CD8+ T cells from blood, with Jurkat cell RNA spiked in. Subset reported: FACS-sorted CD8+CD4-CCR7+CD45RA+ naive T cells. Every receptor here comes from a human donor in good health. Some libraries in this study had Jurkat cell RNA spiked in.

This clonotype appeared a few times. The CDR3 nucleotides are TGTGCCACCAATCCGGGGGTGGGGGCCCTCACAGATACGCAGTATTTT. Translated, it gives CATNPGVGALTDTQYF. V gene TRBV15 combines with J gene TRBJ2-3; either TRBD1 or TRBD2 may fit D (6 bases each). The CDR3 has 16 residues. V lost 7 bases and J 2 bases, leaving 19 bases between the germline ends. The V gene's germline CDR1 is LNHNV and CDR2 YYDKDF (reference sequence).

Ten or more counts support this clonotype. This chain connects TRBV23-1 to TRBJ2-2, with 7 nucleotides matching TRBD1. TRBV23-1 qualifies as an ORF whose function is uncertain. The CDR3 consists of 16 residues. V dropped 2 bases and J dropped 4; count of bases not matched to a gene: 7. In DNA, the CDR3 is TGCGCCAGCAGTCAACCGGGACAGTCGGGCACCGGGGAGCTGTTTTTT. Translation gives CASSQPGQSGTGELFF.

This clonotype appeared many times. V usage is TRBV6-1 and J usage is TRBJ1-1, with D unclear. Germline loops: CDR1 MNHNS, CDR2 SASEGT. This CDR3 region has 16 residues. V lost 3 bases and J lost 0, with 14 bases in between. The CDR3: CASSEVPVNLNTEAFF. The CDR3 DNA follows: TGTGCCAGCAGTGAGGTCCCGGTAAACCTGAACACTGAAGCTTTCTTT.

This clonotype was picked up a small number of times. The chain couples TRBV6-1 to TRBJ2-3; D perhaps matches TRBD2 (5 bases). Trimming stripped 1 base from V and 6 bases from J, with 17 bases between. The germline V gene has CDR1 MNHNS and CDR2 SASEGT. This CDR3 has 16 residues. The CDR3 region has the DNA TGTGCCAGCAGTGAAGAGGTAGCGAGCCTTTTCGATACGCAGTATTTT. It translates to CASSEEVASLFDTQYF.

This clonotype was seen ten or more times. This chain uses TRBV27 with TRBJ2-3; a weak D match, TRBD2 (5 bases). The CDR3 runs to 15 residues. Germline CDR1 is MNHEY and CDR2 is SMNVEV (reference sequence). The V gene lost 6 bases and the J gene lost 0 bases, with 13 bases spanning the gap. This CDR3 is CASSPVGVSTDTQYF. The CDR3 DNA reads TGTGCCAGCAGCCCGGTCGGGGTTAGCACAGATACGCAGTATTTT.

This clonotype was counted ten times or more. The CDR3 is CASSPGTSGTDTQYF. CDR3 sequence (DNA): TGTGCCAGCAGCCCCGGGACTAGCGGCACAGATACGCAGTATTTT. J is TRBJ2-3 and V is TRBV27; 10 nucleotides agree with TRBD2. Germline CDR1 MNHEY, CDR2 SMNVEV (reference sequence). With 6 bases clipped from V and 1 base from J, the junction kept 4 bases outside the gene matches. CDR3 length equals 15 residues.

This clonotype was seen a handful of times. The J gene is TRBJ2-7, the V gene TRBV14; D might be TRBD1 (7 bases). This CDR3 has 17 amino acids. The germline CDR1 and CDR2 sequences are SGHDN and FVKESK. Trimming took off 1 base at V and 2 bases at J, with 18 bases between the two ends. CDR3 DNA sequence: TGTGCCAGCAGCCAAGTCGCCGGGGGACAGAAGCCCTACGAGCAGTACTTC. It encodes CASSQVAGGQKPYEQYF.

The rearrangement joins TRBV6-2 or TRBV6-3 to TRBJ2-7; D ambiguous. Germline V CDR1 and CDR2: MNHEY, SVGEGT. The CDR3 covers 12 residues. V lost 4 bases and J lost 6, with 10 bases in between. CDR3 region: CASSSGVFEQYF. CDR3 sequence (DNA): TGTGCCAGCAGTTCTGGGGTATTCGAGCAGTACTTC.

The chain recombines TRBV7-9 with TRBJ1-3; the D is unclear. The germline CDR1 and CDR2 sequences are SEHNR and FQNEAQ (reference sequence). The CDR3 is 14 residues long. Trimming pared 5 bases from V and 0 bases from J, leaving 8 bases between. CDR3 loop: CASSKEFSGNTIYF. CDR3 sequence (DNA): TGTGCCAGCAGCAAGGAATTCTCTGGAAACACCATATATTTT. The full variable domain, its missing parts supplied by reference TRBV7-9 and TRBJ1-3, is DTGVSQNPRHKITKRGQNVTFRCDPISEHNRLYWYRQTLGQGPEFLTYFQNEAQLEKSRLLSDRFSAERPKGSFSTLEIQRTEQGDSAMYLCASSKEFSGNTIYFGEGSWLTVV.

V usage is TRBV6-5 and J usage is TRBJ2-3; TRBD2 matches at 14 bases. In germline, CDR1 is MNHEY, CDR2 SVGAGI. The CDR3 totals 16 residues. Trimming cost V 4 bases and J 6 bases; bases outside gene matches: 6. CDR3 in DNA: TGTGCCAGCAGTTCGGGACTAGCGGGAGCCGGGGATACGCAGTATTTT. Its protein product is CASSSGLAGAGDTQYF.

In the case of this clonotype: This could be a read error, since a much larger clone is one nucleotide away. The V call is TRBV2, the J call TRBJ2-3, with no clear D. Germline V CDR1 and CDR2: SNHLY, FYNNEI. This CDR3 spans 16 amino acids. Trimming cost V 2 bases and J 4 bases, with 16 bases left between them. This CDR3 is CASSESVAADSDTQYF. The CDR3 nucleotides read TGTGCCAGCAGTGAATCGGTGGCGGCGGATTCAGATACGCAGTATTTT.

In its sample, this clonotype was seen many times. The rearrangement links TRBV6-4 to TRBJ1-5; D might be TRBD1 (5 bases). Germline CDR1 is MRHNA and CDR2 is SNTAGT. The CDR3 has 15 residues. Trimming removed 3 bases from V and 1 base from J, with 10 bases in between. The CDR3: CASSDVGASNQPQHF. The CDR3 coding sequence is TGTGCCAGCAGTGATGTAGGGGCCAGCAATCAGCCCCAGCATTTT.

This clonotype has only a few counts. CDR3 protein: CASSLAGRNIQYF. CDR3 nucleotides: TGTGCCAGCAGCTTGGCAGGCCGAAACATTCAGTACTTC. The V call is TRBV5-8, the J call TRBJ2-4; the D is unclear. There are 13 residues in the CDR3. Trimming left V 0 bases short and J 6 bases short, with 7 bases between. Looked up from germline, CDR1 is SGHTS and CDR2 is YDEGEE.

A remark on this clonotype: This may be a read error: a much more frequent sequence differs by one nucleotide. The chain uses TRBV7-9 and TRBJ2-5; D is unresolved. Trimming left V 5 bases short and J 3 bases short, with 19 bases between. In germline, CDR1 is SEHNR, CDR2 FQNEAQ (reference sequence). The CDR3 loop spans 16 amino acids. CDR3: CASSPPNQYLEETQYF. DNA of the CDR3: TGTGCCAGCAGCCCCCCAAACCAATACCTGGAAGAGACCCAGTACTTC.

CDR3 sequence (DNA): TGTGCCAGCAGTCGGACAGGGGCTAGGTTTGGAGCTTTCTTT. Translation gives CASSRTGARFGAFF. V is TRBV27 and J is TRBJ1-1; 9 nucleotides match TRBD1. Trimming removed 5 bases from V and 10 bases from J; junction bases left unmatched: 11. The CDR3 extends over 14 amino acids. Germline CDR1 and CDR2: MNHEY and SMNVEV (reference sequence).

V usage is TRBV4-3 and J usage is TRBJ1-1; TRBD1 matches at 7 bases. The CDR3 covers 16 residues. Germline V gives CDR1 LGHNA, CDR2 YSLEER. Germline trimming cut 1 base from V and 4 bases from J; bases unmatched to any gene: 9. For the CDR3, the DNA is TGCGCCAGCAGCCAAGTGACAGGGTTTCGTGGCACTGAAGCTTTCTTT. Translating it yields CASSQVTGFRGTEAFF.

This clonotype was detected ten times or more. V and J are TRBV2 and TRBJ1-5, with 8 bases lining up with TRBD1. J lost 3 bases, V lost 0 bases, and 4 bases had no gene match. This CDR3 is 16 amino acids long. The germline V gene encodes CDR1 SNHLY and CDR2 FYNNEI. The CDR3, as DNA: TGTGCCAGCAGTGAAGCTCCAGGGGGCTACAATCAGCCCCAGCATTTT. This encodes CASSEAPGGYNQPQHF.

The genes are TRBV3-1 and TRBJ2-3, with D perhaps TRBD2 (7 bases). The CDR3 spans 16 residues. Trimming cost V 1 base and J 2 bases, with 13 bases left between them. Germline V gene sequence: CDR1 LGHDT, CDR2 YNNKEL (reference sequence). The CDR3: CASSQGVGGPTDTQYF. The CDR3 DNA sequence: TGTGCCAGCAGCCAAGGAGTCGGGGGGCCCACAGATACGCAGTATTTT.

V usage is TRBV4-1 and J usage is TRBJ1-1, with D maybe TRBD1 (6 bases). This CDR3 is built from 17 residues. V lost 4 bases and J 0 bases, leaving 18 bases between the germline ends. Per germline, CDR1 MGHRA and CDR2 YSYEKL. The CDR3 loop is CASSLFPAGDMNTEAFF. The CDR3 region has the DNA TGCGCCAGCAGCCTCTTCCCGGCAGGGGACATGAACACTGAAGCTTTCTTT.

This clonotype has just a few counts. The rearrangement joins TRBV27 to TRBJ2-4; no definite D call. Germline lookup yields CDR1 MNHEY and CDR2 SMNVEV (reference sequence). CDR3 length equals 18 residues. V was trimmed by 2 bases and J by 0 bases, leaving 17 bases between them. CDR3 nucleotides: TGTGCCAGCAGTTTAATTGGCCCGCTCTCAGTAGCCAAAAACATTCAGTACTTC. It specifies CASSLIGPLSVAKNIQYF.

This clonotype has a count of ten or more. The gene calls are TRBV12-3 or TRBV12-4 and TRBJ1-5, with D perhaps TRBD1 (6 bases). The CDR3 extends over 14 amino acids. Between the trimmed V and J ends, which lost 5 bases and 6 bases, there was a span of 14 bases. The CDR3 sequence is CASSLVGAGQPQHF. CDR3 sequence (DNA): TGTGCCAGCAGTCTCGTGGGGGCTGGTCAGCCCCAGCATTTT.

The chain employs TRBV12-3 or TRBV12-4 and TRBJ2-5; 7 bases match TRBD2. The V segment lost 6 bases and the J segment 5 bases; nucleotides outside the gene matches: 6. This CDR3 spans 13 amino acids. The CDR3 DNA reads TGTGCCAGCAGCCGTCGGGAGGTGGAGACCCAGTACTTC. Translating gives CASSRREVETQYF.

The rearrangement links TRBV28 to TRBJ1-5; D not resolved. V was trimmed by 7 bases and J by 5 bases, leaving 15 bases between them. The CDR3 runs to 14 residues. Germline V gives CDR1 MDHEN, CDR2 SYDVKM. The CDR3 protein is CASTPTQGDQPQHF. CDR3 DNA sequence: TGTGCCAGCACCCCCACGCAAGGAGATCAGCCCCAGCATTTT.